Presented here are 32 T cell receptor beta chains from one specimen sequenced in a study of T-cell memory formation after mild COVID-19. TCRdb reprocessed the 5' RACE reads with MiXCR, giving one entry per CDR3 protein. The table has about 180,000 distinct CDR3 sequences, roughly 17% seen once. Sequenced input: PBMCs or a T cell subset sorted from them (not recorded which). All receptors come from an adult woman who had mild COVID-19 (a few samples of this study predate the infection). Cell type and time point are not known.

This clonotype was observed many times. The chain is built from TRBV7-2 and TRBJ2-3, with TRBD2 matching over 8 bases. Germline trimming cut 2 bases from V and 6 bases from J; bases unmatched to any gene: 7. CDR3 size: 15 residues. CDR1 and CDR2 from the germline V gene are SGHTA and FQGNSA. CDR3 DNA: TGTGCCAGCAGCTTACGGTCCTCTAGCGGGGATACGCAGTATTTT. Translation gives CASSLRSSSGDTQYF.

This rearrangement joins TRBV5-1 to TRBJ1-6; D remains unclear. Germline values: CDR1 SGHRS, CDR2 YFSETQ. V shed 0 bases and J shed 5 bases, with 6 bases lying between them. This CDR3 has 14 amino acids. The CDR3 region is CASSLDRNNSPLHF. For the CDR3, the DNA is TGCGCCAGCAGCTTGGATCGTAATAATTCACCCCTCCACTTT.

The table lists this clonotype with many counts. V and J are TRBV20-1 and TRBJ1-1; D is possibly TRBD1 (5 bases). Trimming removed 6 bases at V and 1 base at J, with 12 bases between. This CDR3 spans 13 amino acids. The V gene's germline CDR1 is DFQATT and CDR2 SNEGSKA (reference sequence). The CDR3 sequence is CSATRDGNTEAFF. CDR3 coding DNA: TGCAGTGCGACCCGGGACGGGAACACTGAAGCTTTCTTT.

This clonotype came up a few times. This chain uses TRBV7-9 with TRBJ1-1; TRBD1 might be the D (5 bases). This CDR3 spans 14 amino acids. From germline, CDR1 is SEHNR and CDR2 FQNEAQ (reference sequence). Trimming took off 6 bases at V and 4 bases at J, with 15 bases between the two ends. The CDR3 region is CASRSLQQGTEAFF. The DNA of the CDR3 is TGTGCCAGCAGATCTCTACAGCAGGGCACTGAAGCTTTCTTT.

The gene calls are TRBV20-1 and TRBJ2-1, with D unresolved. Germline CDR1 reads DFQATT; CDR2 reads SNEGSKA (reference sequence). Trimming removed 5 bases from V and 4 bases from J, with 15 bases in between. The length of the CDR3 is 14 residues. CDR3 sequence reads: CSAPDPSGYNEQFF. In DNA form, the CDR3 reads TGCAGTGCTCCCGACCCTTCGGGTTACAATGAGCAGTTCTTC.

This clonotype occurred a few times. This chain uses TRBV4-2 with TRBJ2-2; TRBD1 matches 9 bases. There are 16 residues in the CDR3. Germline-derived CDR1 and CDR2 are LGHNA and YNFKEQ. J lost 4 bases, V lost 1 base, and 4 bases had no gene match. The CDR3 coding sequence is TGTGCCAGCAGCCAAGGGGAGACAGGGGGCACCGGGGAGCTGTTTTTT. This gives the protein CASSQGETGGTGELFF.

The V call is TRBV20-1, the J call TRBJ1-1, with D perhaps matching TRBD1 (6 bases). V shed 5 bases and J shed 3 bases, with 16 bases lying between them. This CDR3 spans 14 amino acids. CDR1 and CDR2 from the germline V gene are DFQATT and SNEGSKA (reference sequence). This chain's CDR3 is CSAPIPTGYTEAFF. The CDR3 bases are TGCAGTGCTCCCATCCCCACAGGGTACACTGAAGCTTTCTTT.

This clonotype was counted between two and nine times. The chain has TRBV30 and TRBJ2-5; TRBD1 matches 9 bases. The CDR3 consists of 13 residues. With V trimmed by 5 bases and J by 5 bases, 6 bases remained unmatched. Per the germline V gene, CDR1 is GTSNPN and CDR2 is SVGIG (reference sequence). The CDR3 DNA follows: TGTGCCTGGGCACAGGGGGCGGGGGAGACCCAGTACTTC. Residues: CAWAQGAGETQYF.

The genes are TRBV10-3 and TRBJ2-5; D could derive from TRBD1 or TRBD2 (6 bases each). The germline CDR1 and CDR2 sequences are ENHRY and SYGVKD. The CDR3 extends over 13 amino acids. Deletions cut 5 bases from V and 3 bases from J, with 10 bases between. The CDR3 here is CAISPGGKETQYF. CDR3 in DNA: TGTGCCATCAGTCCCGGGGGCAAAGAGACCCAGTACTTC.

This clonotype was seen a single time. The V call is TRBV12-3 or TRBV12-4, the J call TRBJ1-4; the match to TRBD1 covers 7 bases. V shed 6 bases, J shed 7 bases, and the junction held 5 bases outside the gene matches. There are 13 residues in the CDR3. Here the CDR3 DNA reads TGTGCCAGCAGCAGACAGGGCGCTGAAAAACTGTTTTTT. As protein: CASSRQGAEKLFF.

This clonotype was recorded a few times. Written as DNA, the CDR3 is TGTGCCAGCAAGAGGGGGCGAGTGCTGTACGAGCAGTACTTC. Translating it yields CASKRGRVLYEQYF. The chain joins TRBV6-2 or TRBV6-3 to TRBJ2-7; 7 nucleotides align to TRBD1. Germline V CDR1 and CDR2: MNHEY, SVGEGT. With 7 bases clipped from V and 4 bases from J, the junction kept 10 bases outside the gene matches. CDR3 size: 14 residues.

This clonotype was observed a few times. The V call is TRBV6-1, the J call TRBJ2-2, with 13 nucleotides matching TRBD2. This CDR3 is 17 amino acids long. The V segment lost 7 bases and the J segment 3 bases; nucleotides outside the gene matches: 8. The germline CDR1 and CDR2 sequences are MNHNS and SASEGT. This CDR3 is CASILTSGGSYTGELFF. Here the CDR3 DNA reads TGTGCCAGCATCTTGACTAGCGGGGGGTCTTACACCGGGGAGCTGTTTTTT.

This chain uses TRBV29-1 with TRBJ2-5; TRBD1 or TRBD2 may be the D gene (5 bases each). Germline V lookup: CDR1 SQVTM, CDR2 ANQGSEA. Trimming cost V 3 bases and J 5 bases, with 16 bases left between them. The CDR3 runs 14 residues. The CDR3 region is CSVDWDPRGETQYF. The DNA of the CDR3 is TGCAGCGTTGATTGGGACCCTCGAGGGGAGACCCAGTACTTC.

The chain uses TRBV18 and TRBJ1-2; TRBD1 might be the D (6 bases). Trimming took off 4 bases at V and 1 base at J, with 16 bases between the two ends. Per germline, CDR1 KGHSH and CDR2 LQKENI. The CDR3 length is 16 residues. The CDR3 sequence: CASSRDQGTSNYGYTF. CDR3 nucleotide sequence: TGTGCCAGCTCACGTGATCAGGGGACCAGTAACTATGGCTACACCTTC.

V usage is TRBV29-1 and J usage is TRBJ2-1; no definite D call. Germline CDR1 SQVTM, CDR2 ANQGSEA. Trimming pared 3 bases from V and 0 bases from J, leaving 6 bases between. CDR3 length: 13 residues. CDR3 in DNA: TGCAGCGTTGACTCGAGCTCCTACAATGAGCAGTTCTTC. Amino acids: CSVDSSSYNEQFF.

This clonotype has at least ten counts. CDR3 amino acids: CASSLEALSTDTQYF. Here the CDR3 DNA reads TGTGCCAGCAGTTTGGAAGCCCTTAGCACAGATACGCAGTATTTT. This chain connects TRBV12-3 or TRBV12-4 to TRBJ2-3; D call uncertain. This CDR3 contains 15 residues. V dropped 3 bases and J dropped 0 bases, with 10 bases sitting between them.

V is TRBV12-3 or TRBV12-4 and J is TRBJ1-4; D call uncertain. The CDR3 spans 14 residues. V was pared by 3 bases and J by 6 bases, with 11 bases between. The CDR3: CASSFSMQDEKLFF. The CDR3 coding sequence is TGTGCCAGCAGTTTCTCCATGCAGGATGAAAAACTGTTTTTT.

This clonotype was seen a few times. The rearrangement links TRBV7-2 to TRBJ2-1, with D tentatively TRBD1 (6 bases). V dropped 5 bases and J dropped 0 bases, with 14 bases sitting between them. Germline values: CDR1 SGHTA, CDR2 FQGNSA. This CDR3 has 16 amino acids. CDR3 amino acids: CASSIQGSGSYNEQFF. For the CDR3, the DNA is TGTGCCAGCAGCATTCAGGGGTCAGGCTCCTACAATGAGCAGTTCTTC.

This clonotype was counted only a few times. This chain uses TRBV19 with TRBJ1-1; TRBD1 matches 7 bases. V was clipped by 5 bases and J by 4 bases; unmatched bases: 13. Per the germline V gene, CDR1 is LNHDA and CDR2 is SQIVND (reference sequence). The CDR3 loop spans 16 amino acids. For the CDR3, the DNA is TGTGCCAGTAGTCCTTCTAAGGGACAGAGAATCACTGAAGCTTTCTTT. It translates to CASSPSKGQRITEAFF.

The chain carries TRBV4-2 and TRBJ2-5; D is perhaps TRBD1 (5 bases). The CDR3 sequence is 15 residues long. The germline V gene has CDR1 LGHNA and CDR2 YNFKEQ. The V end was cut by 2 bases, the J end by 6 bases, with 16 bases between. The CDR3: CASSQPVGDQKTQYF. DNA for the CDR3: TGTGCCAGCAGCCAACCCGTAGGGGATCAAAAGACCCAGTACTTC.

The genes are TRBV3-1 and TRBJ2-5, with D unclear. The CDR3 sequence is 11 residues long. The germline V and J ends were trimmed by 4 bases and 10 bases, with 10 bases remaining between them. Germline CDR1 is LGHDT and CDR2 is YNNKEL (reference sequence). CDR3 region: CASSLSWGQYF. CDR3 nucleotide sequence: TGTGCCAGCAGCCTCTCATGGGGCCAGTACTTC.

There are a few counts of this clonotype. The chain is built from TRBV7-9 and TRBJ2-2; 7 bases are a match to TRBD1. Per the germline V gene, CDR1 is SEHNR and CDR2 is FQNEAQ (reference sequence). The CDR3 is 17 residues long. V lost 7 bases to trimming and J lost 5 bases; unmatched junction nucleotides: 16. The CDR3: CASNQRVTGAGTGELFF. In nucleotides, the CDR3 is TGTGCCAGCAACCAGAGAGTAACAGGGGCGGGTACCGGGGAGCTGTTTTTT.

The chain uses TRBV7-8 and TRBJ2-2, with 9 nucleotides matching TRBD1. V dropped 2 bases and J dropped 1; count of bases not matched to a gene: 2. This CDR3 has 16 residues. CDR1 is SGHVS, CDR2 FQNEAQ, per germline. The CDR3 DNA follows: TGTGCCAGCAGCTTAACAGGGGGCTGGAACACCGGGGAGCTGTTTTTT. It yields the protein CASSLTGGWNTGELFF.

This chain links TRBV12-3 or TRBV12-4 with TRBJ2-3; D gene unclear. V was shortened by 8 bases and J by 1 base, with 7 bases between the two germline ends. The CDR3 sequence is 12 residues long. Here the CDR3 reads CASYGGTDTQYF. CDR3 sequence (DNA): TGTGCCAGCTATGGGGGCACAGATACGCAGTATTTT.

This clonotype was counted between two and nine times. The chain is built from TRBV29-1 and TRBJ2-5; D is uncertain. The CDR3 loop spans 16 amino acids. V was clipped by 5 bases and J by 1 base, with 20 bases between them. The germline gives CDR1 SQVTM, CDR2 ANQGSEA. CDR3 in amino acids: CSVPIPSADPQETQYF. CDR3 sequence (DNA): TGCAGCGTTCCCATCCCCAGCGCAGACCCCCAAGAGACCCAGTACTTC.

The J gene is TRBJ2-7, the V gene TRBV29-1, with D possibly TRBD1 on 5 matching bases. Germline V gives CDR1 SQVTM, CDR2 ANQGSEA. Trimming left V 4 bases short and J 4 bases short, with 14 bases between. The CDR3 totals 13 residues. CDR3 DNA: TGCAGCGTTGTATCCAGGGCCACGTACGAGCAGTACTTC. It translates to CSVVSRATYEQYF.

This clonotype was observed a few times. The chain has TRBV12-3 or TRBV12-4 and TRBJ2-1; 7 bases map to TRBD1. Trimming removed 5 bases from V and 6 bases from J; junction bases left unmatched: 7. The CDR3 is 14 residues long. CDR3 residues: CASSRATGSNEQFF. Here the CDR3 DNA reads TGTGCCAGCAGTCGCGCGACAGGGTCCAATGAGCAGTTCTTC.

CDR3: CASSFGGQGQPQHF. Written as DNA, the CDR3 is TGTGCCAGCAGTTTCGGGGGGCAGGGTCAGCCCCAGCATTTT. This sequence joins TRBV12-3 or TRBV12-4 and TRBJ1-5; weak D call: TRBD1 (6 bases). Trimming removed 3 bases at V and 6 bases at J, with 12 bases between. CDR3 length: 14 amino acids.

In nucleotides, the CDR3 is TGTGCCACCAGTGAACGCAAAACAGGGGCAGCGGAGCAGTTCTTC. Amino acids: CATSERKTGAAEQFF. The chain is built from TRBV24-1 and TRBJ2-1, with 7 bases that match TRBD1. Germline V CDR1 and CDR2: KGHDR, SFDVKD. CDR3 length: 15 amino acids. V lost 4 bases and J lost 10; bases outside the gene matches: 12.

In nucleotides, the CDR3 is TGTGCCAGCAGTTTAGTAAGGGGGGGGCTACTTTACAATGAGCAGTTCTTC. This gives the protein CASSLVRGGLLYNEQFF. This sequence joins TRBV12-3 or TRBV12-4 and TRBJ2-1, with a weak D call TRBD2 (7 bases). The ends were cut back, 1 base at V and 4 bases at J, with 17 bases in the middle. This CDR3 spans 17 amino acids.

The chain joins TRBV12-3 or TRBV12-4 to TRBJ1-1; D unclear. The CDR3 sequence is 12 residues long. V lost 8 bases, J lost 10 bases, and 17 bases lay in between. CDR3 sequence (DNA): TGTGCCAGCTCCTTGAGGTTACAGTCAGCTTTCTTT. Its protein is CASSLRLQSAFF.

The genes are TRBV5-6 and TRBJ2-4; D tentatively reads TRBD1 or TRBD2 (5 bases each). CDR3 size: 14 residues. Trimming stripped 7 bases from V and 5 bases from J, with 16 bases between. The germline gives CDR1 SGHDT, CDR2 YYEEEE. In DNA form, the CDR3 reads TGTGCCAGCGTCCGCCGGGACGGAGAAAACATTCAGTACTTC. Translated: CASVRRDGENIQYF.